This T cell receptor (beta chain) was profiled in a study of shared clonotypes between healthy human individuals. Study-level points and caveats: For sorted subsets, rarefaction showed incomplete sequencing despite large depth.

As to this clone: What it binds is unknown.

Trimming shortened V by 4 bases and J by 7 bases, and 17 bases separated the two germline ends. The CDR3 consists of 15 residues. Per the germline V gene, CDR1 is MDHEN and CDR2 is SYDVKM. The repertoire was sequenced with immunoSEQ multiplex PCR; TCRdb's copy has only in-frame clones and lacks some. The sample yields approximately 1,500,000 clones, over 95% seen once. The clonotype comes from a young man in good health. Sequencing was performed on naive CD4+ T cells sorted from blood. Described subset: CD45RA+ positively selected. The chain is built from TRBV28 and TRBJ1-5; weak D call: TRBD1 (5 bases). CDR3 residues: CASSWARAGLQPQHF. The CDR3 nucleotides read TGTGCCAGCAGTTGGGCTCGGGCGGGGCTCCAGCCCCAGCATTTT.